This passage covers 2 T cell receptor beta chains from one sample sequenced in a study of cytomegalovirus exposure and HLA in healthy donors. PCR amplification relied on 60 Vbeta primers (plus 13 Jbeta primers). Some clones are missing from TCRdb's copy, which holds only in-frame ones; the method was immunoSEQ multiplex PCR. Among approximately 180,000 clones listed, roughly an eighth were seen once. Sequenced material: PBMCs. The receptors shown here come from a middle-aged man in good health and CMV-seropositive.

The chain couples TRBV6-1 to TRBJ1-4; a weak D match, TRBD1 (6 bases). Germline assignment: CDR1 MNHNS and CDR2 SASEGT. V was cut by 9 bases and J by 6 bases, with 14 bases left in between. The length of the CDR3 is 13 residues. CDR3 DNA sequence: TGTGCCAGTCGCCGGGCAGGGGATGAAAAACTGTTTTTT. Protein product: CASRRAGDEKLFF.

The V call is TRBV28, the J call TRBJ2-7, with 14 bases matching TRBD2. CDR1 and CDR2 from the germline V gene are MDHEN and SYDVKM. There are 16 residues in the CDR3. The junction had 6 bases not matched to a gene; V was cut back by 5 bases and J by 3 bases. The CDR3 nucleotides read TGTGCCAGCAGTCGGGGGGGACTAGCGGGGGACTACGAGCAGTACGTC. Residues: CASSRGGLAGDYEQYV.